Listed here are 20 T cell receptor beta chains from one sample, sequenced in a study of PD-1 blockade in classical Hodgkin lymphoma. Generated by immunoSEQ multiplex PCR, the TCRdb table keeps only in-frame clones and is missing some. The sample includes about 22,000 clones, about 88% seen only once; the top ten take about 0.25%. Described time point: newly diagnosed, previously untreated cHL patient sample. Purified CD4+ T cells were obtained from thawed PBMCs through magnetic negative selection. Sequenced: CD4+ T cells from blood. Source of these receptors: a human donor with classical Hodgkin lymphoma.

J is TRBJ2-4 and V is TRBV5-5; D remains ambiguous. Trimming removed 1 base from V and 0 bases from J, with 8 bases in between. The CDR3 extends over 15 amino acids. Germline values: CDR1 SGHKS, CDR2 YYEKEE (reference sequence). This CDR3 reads CASSLLVLAKNIQYF. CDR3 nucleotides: TGTGCCAGCAGCTTGCTAGTTCTAGCCAAAAACATTCAGTACTTC. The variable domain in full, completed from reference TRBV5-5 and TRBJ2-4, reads DAGVTQSPTHLIKTRGQQVTLRCSPISGHKSVSWYQQVLGQGPQFIFQYYEKEERGRGNFPDRFSARQFPNYSSELNVNALLLGDSALYLCASSLLVLAKNIQYFGAGTRLSVL.

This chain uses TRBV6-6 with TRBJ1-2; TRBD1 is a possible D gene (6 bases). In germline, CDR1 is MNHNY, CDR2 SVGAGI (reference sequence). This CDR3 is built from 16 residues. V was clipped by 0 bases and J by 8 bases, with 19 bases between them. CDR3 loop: CASSYSQRGGNEGYTF. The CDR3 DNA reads TGTGCCAGCAGTTACTCCCAGAGAGGGGGGAATGAGGGCTACACCTTC.

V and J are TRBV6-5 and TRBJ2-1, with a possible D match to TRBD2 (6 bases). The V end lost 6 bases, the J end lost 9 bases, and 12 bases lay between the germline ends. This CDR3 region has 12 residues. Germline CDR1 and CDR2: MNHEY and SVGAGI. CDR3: CASSRPGGEQFF. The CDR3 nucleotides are TGTGCCAGCAGCAGACCCGGGGGTGAGCAGTTCTTC.

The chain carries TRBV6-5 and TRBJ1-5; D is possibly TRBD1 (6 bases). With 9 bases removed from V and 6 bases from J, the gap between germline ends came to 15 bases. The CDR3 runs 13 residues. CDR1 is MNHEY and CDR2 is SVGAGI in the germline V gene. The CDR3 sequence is CARVSRGSQPQHF. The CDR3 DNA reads TGTGCCAGGGTAAGCAGGGGTAGTCAGCCCCAGCATTTT.

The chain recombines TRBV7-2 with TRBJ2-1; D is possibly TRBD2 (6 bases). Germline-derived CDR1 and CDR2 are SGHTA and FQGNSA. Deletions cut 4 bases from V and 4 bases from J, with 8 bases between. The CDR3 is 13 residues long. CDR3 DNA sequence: TGTGCCAGCAGCTCCGCGGGGTACAATGAGCAGTTCTTC. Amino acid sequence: CASSSAGYNEQFF.

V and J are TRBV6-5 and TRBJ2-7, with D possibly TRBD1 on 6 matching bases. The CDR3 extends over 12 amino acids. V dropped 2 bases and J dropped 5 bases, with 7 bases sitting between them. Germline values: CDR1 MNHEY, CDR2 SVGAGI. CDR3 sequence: CASSYRGNEQYF. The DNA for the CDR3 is TGTGCCAGCAGTTACAGGGGGAACGAGCAGTACTTC.

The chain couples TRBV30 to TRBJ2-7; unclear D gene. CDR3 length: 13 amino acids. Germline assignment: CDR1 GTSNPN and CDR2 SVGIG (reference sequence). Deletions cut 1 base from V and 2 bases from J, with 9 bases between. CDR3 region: CAWSEGLTYEQYF. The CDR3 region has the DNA TGTGCCTGGAGTGAGGGTTTGACCTACGAGCAGTACTTC.

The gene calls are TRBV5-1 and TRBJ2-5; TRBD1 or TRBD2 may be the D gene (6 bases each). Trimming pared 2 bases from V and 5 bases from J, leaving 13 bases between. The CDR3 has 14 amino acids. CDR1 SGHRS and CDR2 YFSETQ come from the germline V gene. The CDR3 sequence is CASSLPGAGETQYF. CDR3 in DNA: TGCGCCAGCAGCTTACCGGGGGCGGGGGAGACCCAGTACTTC.

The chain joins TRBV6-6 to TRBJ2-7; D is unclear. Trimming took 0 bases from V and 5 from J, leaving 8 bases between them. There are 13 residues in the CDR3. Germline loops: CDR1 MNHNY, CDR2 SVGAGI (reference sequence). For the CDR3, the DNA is TGTGCCAGCAGTTACTCCCCGTTCGACGAGCAGTACTTC. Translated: CASSYSPFDEQYF.

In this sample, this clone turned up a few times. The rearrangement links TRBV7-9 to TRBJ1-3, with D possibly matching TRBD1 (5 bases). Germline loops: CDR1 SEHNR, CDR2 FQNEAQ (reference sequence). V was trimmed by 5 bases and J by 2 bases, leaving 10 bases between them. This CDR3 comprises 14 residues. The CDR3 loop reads CASSLDSPGNTIYF. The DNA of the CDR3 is TGTGCCAGCAGCCTCGACAGTCCTGGAAACACCATATATTTT. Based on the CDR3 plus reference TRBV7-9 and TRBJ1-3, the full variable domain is DTGVSQNPRHKITKRGQNVTFRCDPISEHNRLYWYRQTLGQGPEFLTYFQNEAQLEKSRLLSDRFSAERPKGSFSTLEIQRTEQGDSAMYLCASSLDSPGNTIYFGEGSWLTVV.

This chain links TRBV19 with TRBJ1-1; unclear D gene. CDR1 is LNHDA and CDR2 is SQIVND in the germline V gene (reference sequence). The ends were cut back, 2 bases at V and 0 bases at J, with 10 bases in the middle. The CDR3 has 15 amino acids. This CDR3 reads CASSISPGLNTEAFF. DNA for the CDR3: TGTGCCAGTAGTATAAGCCCGGGTTTGAACACTGAAGCTTTCTTT.

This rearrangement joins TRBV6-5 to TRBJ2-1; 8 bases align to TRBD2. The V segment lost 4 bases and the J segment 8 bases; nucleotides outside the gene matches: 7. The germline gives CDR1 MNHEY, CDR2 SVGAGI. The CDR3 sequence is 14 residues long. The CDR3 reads CASSWNGRGDEQFF. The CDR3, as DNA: TGTGCCAGCAGTTGGAACGGGAGGGGCGATGAGCAGTTCTTC.

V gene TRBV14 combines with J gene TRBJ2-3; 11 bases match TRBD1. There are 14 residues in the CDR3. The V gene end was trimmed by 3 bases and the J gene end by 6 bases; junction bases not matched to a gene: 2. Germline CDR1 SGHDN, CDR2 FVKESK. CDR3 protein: CASSQDRGPDTQYF. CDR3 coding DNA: TGTGCCAGCAGCCAGGACAGGGGGCCTGATACGCAGTATTTT.

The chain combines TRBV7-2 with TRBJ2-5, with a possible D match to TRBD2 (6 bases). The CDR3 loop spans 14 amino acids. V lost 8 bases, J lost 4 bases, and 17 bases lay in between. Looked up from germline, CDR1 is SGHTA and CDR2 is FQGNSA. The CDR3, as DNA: TGTGCCAGCTCCCCTCTGCGGGAAGGAGAGACCCAGTACTTC. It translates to CASSPLREGETQYF.

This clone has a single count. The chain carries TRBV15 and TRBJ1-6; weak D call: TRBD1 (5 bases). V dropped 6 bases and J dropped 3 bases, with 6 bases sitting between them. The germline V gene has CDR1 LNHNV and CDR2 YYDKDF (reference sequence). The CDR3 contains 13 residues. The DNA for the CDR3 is TGTGCCACCAGAAGGGGCTATAATTCACCCCTCCACTTT. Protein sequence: CATRRGYNSPLHF.

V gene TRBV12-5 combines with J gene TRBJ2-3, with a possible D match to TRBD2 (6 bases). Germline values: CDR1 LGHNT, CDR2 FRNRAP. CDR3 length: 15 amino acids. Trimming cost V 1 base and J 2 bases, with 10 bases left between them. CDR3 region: CASGLAGGSTDTQYF. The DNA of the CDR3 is TGTGCTAGTGGTTTGGCTGGGGGGTCCACAGATACGCAGTATTTT.

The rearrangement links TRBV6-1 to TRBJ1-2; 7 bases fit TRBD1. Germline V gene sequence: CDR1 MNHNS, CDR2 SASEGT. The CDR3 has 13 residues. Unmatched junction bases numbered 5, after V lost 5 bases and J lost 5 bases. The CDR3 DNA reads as TGTGCCAGCAGTTGGGGACAGTCATATGGCTACACCTTC. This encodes CASSWGQSYGYTF.

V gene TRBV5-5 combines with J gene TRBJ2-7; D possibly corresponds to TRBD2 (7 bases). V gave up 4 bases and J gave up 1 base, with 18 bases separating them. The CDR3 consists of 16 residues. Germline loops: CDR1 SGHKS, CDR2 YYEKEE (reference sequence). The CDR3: CASSDLGGGRSYEQYF. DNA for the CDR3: TGTGCCAGCAGCGACCTAGGGGGGGGCCGTTCCTACGAGCAGTACTTC.

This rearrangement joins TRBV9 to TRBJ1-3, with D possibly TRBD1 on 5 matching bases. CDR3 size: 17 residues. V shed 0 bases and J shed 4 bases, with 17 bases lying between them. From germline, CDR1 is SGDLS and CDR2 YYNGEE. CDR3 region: CASSVGPQVQPGNTIYF. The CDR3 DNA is TGTGCCAGCAGCGTAGGCCCACAGGTTCAACCCGGAAACACCATATATTTT.

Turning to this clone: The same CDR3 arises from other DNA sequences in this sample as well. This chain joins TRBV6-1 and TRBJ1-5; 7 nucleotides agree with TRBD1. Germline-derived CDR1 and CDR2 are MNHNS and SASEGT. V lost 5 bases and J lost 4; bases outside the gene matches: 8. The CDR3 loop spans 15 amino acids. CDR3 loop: CASSIRDRRNQPQHF. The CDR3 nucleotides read TGTGCCAGCAGTATCCGGGACAGAAGAAATCAGCCCCAGCATTTT.